This T cell receptor beta chain is drawn from a study of T-cell reconstitution after alpha-beta-depleted transplantation in children. As it was prepared, the TCRbeta library received unique molecular identifiers. MiXCR was run by TCRdb on the PCR reads, yielding one entry per CDR3 protein. The repertoire holds 190,000 or so distinct CDR3 sequences, roughly 6% seen once, with roughly 4.8% in the top ten. Germline CDR1 reads SGHDN; CDR2 reads FVKESK. V was pared by 0 bases and J by 0 bases, with 10 bases of the junction left unmatched. The CDR3 totals 18 residues. This clonotype was counted between two and nine times. Its antigen remains unknown. Notes on the study in general: Reportedly, roughly two months post-transplant, alpha-beta T cells arose from several hundred expanded graft clones. Newly made T cells mostly supplied T-cell counts and diversity one year after transplant. The study traced high day-60 TCRbeta diversity in some patients to surviving recipient T cells and thymic progenitors.

The clonotype was recovered from a girl under two years old with combined immunodeficiency, due to receive a stem cell transplant. The V call is TRBV14, the J call TRBJ2-5; 7 bases match TRBD1. Sample: PBMCs, taken before TCRalphabeta/CD19-depleted stem cell transplant. In DNA form, the CDR3 reads TGTGCCAGCAGCCAAGACCGGCGACAGGGAGAGTACCAAGAGACCCAGTACTTC. This encodes CASSQDRRQGEYQETQYF.